The 13 T cell receptor beta chains below all came from one sample that was sequenced in a study of T-cell memory formation after mild COVID-19 (dated by TCRdb to about 2021). Libraries were built with 5' RACE. Data came from an Illumina NovaSeq 6000. TCRdb cleaned the public reads at Q25 with fastp, built clones with MiXCR and kept in-frame beta chains. Rows merge per CDR3 protein into single entries with the most common DNA and genes. The sample includes roughly 580,000 distinct CDR3 sequences, with under 20% observed a single time. The top ten clones comprise more than 10% of the sample. The sequenced material came from PBMCs or a T cell subset sorted from them (not recorded which). These receptors were obtained from an adult woman who had mild COVID-19 (a few samples of this study predate the infection). The sample titles of this study are shuffled in the database, so cell type and time point are left out; the donor was told from shared clones.

This clonotype was found a few times. The J gene is TRBJ2-7, the V gene TRBV5-1; the match to TRBD2 covers 14 bases. The length of the CDR3 is 15 residues. Germline V gene lookup returns CDR1 SGHRS and CDR2 YFSETQ. Trimming at V came to 4 bases and at J to 4 bases, leaving 4 bases not matched to a gene. CDR3 in amino acids: CASSTGTSGRYEQYF. CDR3 nucleotides: TGCGCCAGCAGCACCGGGACTAGCGGGAGATACGAGCAGTACTTC.

V gene TRBV24-1 combines with J gene TRBJ2-7, with TRBD2 identical over 9 bases. Germline CDR1 is KGHDR and CDR2 is SFDVKD. The CDR3 loop spans 15 amino acids. V was clipped by 1 base and J by 5 bases; unmatched bases: 5. The CDR3 loop reads CATSDFAGGPNEQYF. For the CDR3, the DNA is TGTGCCACCAGTGATTTTGCGGGGGGGCCTAACGAGCAGTACTTC.

Many counts were recorded for this clonotype. V and J are TRBV6-5 and TRBJ2-5; D unclear. V was clipped by 0 bases and J by 3 bases, with 14 bases between them. CDR1 is MNHEY, CDR2 SVGAGI, per germline. This CDR3 region has 16 residues. The CDR3, as DNA: TGTGCCAGCAGTTACTCGGGTTCAATAGAGGAAGAGACCCAGTACTTC. Protein: CASSYSGSIEEETQYF.

This clonotype was counted only a few times. V gene TRBV4-3 combines with J gene TRBJ1-2, with 7 bases aligning to TRBD1. The CDR3 extends over 14 amino acids. CDR1 LGHNA and CDR2 YSLEER come from the germline V gene. The trim removed 4 bases at V and 7 bases at J, leaving 9 bases unmatched. Here the CDR3 reads CASSPREGARGYTF. As DNA, the CDR3 is TGCGCCAGCAGCCCAAGGGAGGGGGCGCGTGGCTACACCTTC.

The table lists this clonotype with a few counts. The chain recombines TRBV30 with TRBJ2-7, with 9 bases fitting TRBD2. J lost 5 bases, V lost 2 bases, and 4 bases had no gene match. This CDR3 has 13 residues. Germline CDR1 is GTSNPN and CDR2 is SVGIG (reference sequence). The CDR3 DNA is TGTGCCTGGAGTCGGGCTAGCGGGGACGAGCAGTACTTC. This translates into CAWSRASGDEQYF.

This sequence joins TRBV2 and TRBJ2-1; TRBD1 or TRBD2 may be the D gene (5 bases each). This CDR3 region has 14 residues. The V and J ends lost 8 bases and 0 bases respectively, with 11 bases between them. Per the germline V gene, CDR1 is SNHLY and CDR2 is FYNNEI. The CDR3 protein is CASLRGSSYNEQFF. The CDR3 DNA sequence: TGTGCCAGCTTGAGGGGTTCCTCCTACAATGAGCAGTTCTTC. Variable domain in full (rest from reference TRBV2 and TRBJ2-1): EPEVTQTPSHQVTQMGQEVILRCVPISNHLYFYWYRQILGQKVEFLVSFYNNEISEKSEIFDDQFSVERPDGSNFTLKIRSTKLEDSAMYFCASLRGSSYNEQFFGPGTRLTVL.

This clonotype was observed once. The V call is TRBV29-1, the J call TRBJ2-2; D gene unclear. The V gene lost 7 bases and the J gene lost 8 bases, with 11 bases spanning the gap. The V gene's germline CDR1 is SQVTM and CDR2 ANQGSEA. The CDR3 has 11 residues. Here the CDR3 DNA reads TGCAGCGCCCCCGCCCATGGGGAGCTGTTTTTT. Its protein is CSAPAHGELFF.

Ten or more counts support this clonotype. The chain carries TRBV7-6 and TRBJ2-3; D is uncertain. Germline-derived CDR1 and CDR2 are SGHVS and FNYEAQ. This CDR3 has 12 amino acids. V lost 4 bases to trimming and J lost 2 bases, with 4 bases between them. CDR3 protein: CASSSITDTQYF. For the CDR3, the DNA is TGTGCCAGCAGCTCCATCACAGATACGCAGTATTTT. The whole variable domain, filled in from reference TRBV7-6 and TRBJ2-3, reads GAGVSQSPRYKVTKRGQDVALRCDPISGHVSLYWYRQALGQGPEFLTYFNYEAQQDKSGLPNDRFSAERPEGSISTLTIQRTEQRDSAMYRCASSSITDTQYFGPGTRLTVL.

There are a few counts of this clonotype. V is TRBV7-9 and J is TRBJ2-5; D is unresolved. Looked up from germline, CDR1 is SEHNR and CDR2 is FQNEAQ (reference sequence). The V end was cut by 1 base, the J end by 5 bases, with 8 bases between. This CDR3 spans 13 amino acids. DNA of the CDR3: TGTGCCAGCAGCTTAGAGGTGGTGGAGACCCAGTACTTC. As protein: CASSLEVVETQYF.

The genes are TRBV9 and TRBJ1-4; D is uncertain. Germline values: CDR1 SGDLS, CDR2 YYNGEE. The V end was cut by 5 bases, the J end by 3 bases, with 17 bases between. The CDR3 length is 16 residues. The CDR3 loop is CASSGPRGAANEKLFF. The CDR3 nucleotides are TGTGCCAGCAGTGGACCTCGGGGAGCGGCTAATGAAAAACTGTTTTTT.

The V gene is TRBV3-1, the J gene TRBJ1-2, with D unresolved. Trimming removed 1 base from V and 7 bases from J, with 10 bases in between. Germline V gives CDR1 LGHDT, CDR2 YNNKEL (reference sequence). This CDR3 contains 13 residues. The CDR3 loop is CASSQGGGSGYTF. The CDR3 DNA reads TGTGCCAGCAGCCAAGGGGGTGGAAGTGGCTACACCTTC.

V gene TRBV5-1 combines with J gene TRBJ2-7, with 7 bases lining up with TRBD1. With V trimmed by 4 bases and J by 2 bases, 9 bases remained unmatched. The CDR3 has 15 residues. CDR1 SGHRS and CDR2 YFSETQ come from the germline V gene. CDR3 in DNA: TGCGCCAGCAGCCCCCTCGGGACAGAGGCCTACGAGCAGTACTTC. This codes for CASSPLGTEAYEQYF.

This clonotype came up a few times. The rearrangement uses TRBV3-1 and TRBJ2-3; D unresolved. CDR1 and CDR2 from the germline V gene are LGHDT and YNNKEL (reference sequence). Deletions cut 4 bases from V and 2 bases from J, with 7 bases between. The CDR3 covers 13 residues. The CDR3: CASSLPATDTQYF. CDR3 bases: TGTGCCAGCAGCCTGCCAGCCACAGATACGCAGTATTTT.